This TCR beta chain was found in a study of blood T cell repertoires in COVID-19. Per the study methods: Estimates of nucleated cell counts were drawn from the amplification of reference gene primers. The method was immunoSEQ multiplex PCR; TCRdb's version includes in-frame clones alone and lacks a portion of them. The DNA gave D and trimming, while V, J and clone size come from that table. Seen here are about 230,000 clones, about 85% observed once, and the top ten hold under 14%. Participants were aged roughly 18 to 90 years, lived in under 25 US areas, and enrolled virtually. Before being deemed recovered, Cohort 3 donors had two negative PCRs, clearance, or symptom resolution. Germline loops: CDR1 LGHDT, CDR2 YNNKEL (reference sequence). The CDR3 is made up of 15 amino acids. V was trimmed by 1 base and J by 2 bases, leaving 10 bases between them.

The receptor's source is a man under 40 who had recovered from COVID-19. The gene calls are TRBV3-1 (or the pseudogene TRBV3-2) and TRBJ2-3; D might be TRBD2 (6 bases). The specimen was PBMCs or T cells enriched from blood (not recorded which). The CDR3 DNA reads TGTGCCAGCAGCCAAGGTGTGGGACTCACAGATACGCAGTATTTT. Its translation: CASSQGVGLTDTQYF.